This section outlines one T cell receptor beta chain sequence together with its context. No antigen is known for it. V lost 5 bases and J 0 bases, leaving 17 bases between the germline ends. The CDR3 consists of 17 residues. The V gene's germline CDR1 is MNHNY and CDR2 SVGAGI (reference sequence). The data were taken from a study of T cell responses to AZD1222 COVID-19 vaccine. Across the study: Second doses at about 4 or about 12 weeks were pooled. Study-wide results and limits: Two AZD1222 administrations were followed by greater Spike-specific TCR breadth and depth. Donors, mostly white British, included more females; clonal diversity was possibly underestimated.

Some clones are missing from TCRdb's copy, which holds only in-frame ones; the method was immunoSEQ multiplex PCR. The sample gives tens of thousands of clones, 90% of which show up once; about 8% is in the top ten. The TCR was taken from an adult in good health. The chain carries TRBV6-6 and TRBJ2-1; TRBD1 might be the D (5 bases). The specimen was peripheral blood, collected on day 0 of AZD1222 vaccination. The CDR3 spells CASSRNEGASSYNEQFF. CDR3 bases: TGTGCCAGCAGTCGAAATGAAGGGGCTAGCTCCTACAATGAGCAGTTCTTC.